The source of this T cell receptor beta chain is a study of shared clonotypes between healthy human individuals. Turning to this clone: Its antigen is unknown.

The data were produced by immunoSEQ multiplex PCR, yet TCRdb's version contains in-frame clones alone and is incomplete. The sample gives millions of clones, around 90% of which show up once; around 0.14% is in the top ten. The CDR3 contains 14 residues. Germline CDR1 reads MNHEY; CDR2 reads SVGAGI. V lost 5 bases, J lost 4 bases, and 14 bases lay in between. Notes on the study in general: The sharing of about 5.3% of naive CD4 clonotypes was seen across several donors. The four-donor shared clonotypes exceeded non-shared clonotypes in generation probability, with non-shared ones scoring lower. Richness estimates generally favored naive over memory subsets.

The chain has TRBV6-5 and TRBJ1-2, with D maybe TRBD1 (6 bases). This sequence was found in a man between 18 and 29 years old in good health. The sample comprised naive CD4+ T cells sorted from blood. The subset denotes: CD45RA+ positively selected. CDR3 DNA sequence: TGTGCCAGCAGTCCTTTTGGGGGGGCCTATGGCTACACCTTC. It encodes CASSPFGGAYGYTF.